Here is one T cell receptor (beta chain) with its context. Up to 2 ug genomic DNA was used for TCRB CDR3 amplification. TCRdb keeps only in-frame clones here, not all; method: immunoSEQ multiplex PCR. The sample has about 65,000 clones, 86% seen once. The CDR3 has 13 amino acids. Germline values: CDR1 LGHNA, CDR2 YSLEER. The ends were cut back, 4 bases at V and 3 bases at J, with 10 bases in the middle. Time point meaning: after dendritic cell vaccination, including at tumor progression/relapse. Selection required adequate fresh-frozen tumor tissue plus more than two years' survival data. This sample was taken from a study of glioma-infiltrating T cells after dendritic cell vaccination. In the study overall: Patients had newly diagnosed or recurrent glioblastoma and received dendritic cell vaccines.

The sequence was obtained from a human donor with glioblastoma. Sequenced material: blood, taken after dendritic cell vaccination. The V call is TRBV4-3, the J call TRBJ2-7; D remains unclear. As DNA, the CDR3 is TGCGCCAGCAGCCGAAGCGTGCTCTACGAGCAGTACTTC. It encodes CASSRSVLYEQYF.